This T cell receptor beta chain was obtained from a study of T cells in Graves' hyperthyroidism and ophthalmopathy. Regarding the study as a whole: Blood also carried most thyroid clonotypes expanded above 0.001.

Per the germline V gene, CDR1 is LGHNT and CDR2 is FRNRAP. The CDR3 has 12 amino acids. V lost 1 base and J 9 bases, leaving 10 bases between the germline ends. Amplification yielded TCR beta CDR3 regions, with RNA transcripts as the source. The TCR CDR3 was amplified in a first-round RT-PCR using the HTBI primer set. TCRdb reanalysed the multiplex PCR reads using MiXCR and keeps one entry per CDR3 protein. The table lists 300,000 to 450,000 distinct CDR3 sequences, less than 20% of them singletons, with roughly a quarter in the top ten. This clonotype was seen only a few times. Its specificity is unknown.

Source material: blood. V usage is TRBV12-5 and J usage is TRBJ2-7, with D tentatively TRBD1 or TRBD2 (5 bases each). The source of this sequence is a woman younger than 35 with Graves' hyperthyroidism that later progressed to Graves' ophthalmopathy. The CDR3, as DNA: TGTGCTAGTGGTTTGGACCGGGGCGGGCAGTACTTC. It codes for CASGLDRGGQYF.